A selection of T cell receptor beta chains follows, all from one sample in a study of T-cell reconstitution after alpha-beta-depleted transplantation in children. TCRdb re-derived calls from the PCR reads in MiXCR, one entry per CDR3 protein. The repertoire holds some 520,000 distinct CDR3 sequences, approximately 30% seen once, with about 2.3% in the top ten. Specimen: PBMCs from the stem cell graft donor, collected from the stem cell graft. The receptor source for this set is a human donor who donated a stem cell graft to a child with aplastic anemia. Each CDR3 is given with its conserved first and last residue. Fields, in order: D gene, clone size, V gene, J gene, CDR3 protein, CDR3 DNA. A D gene is named only where the DNA matches it firmly. Clone size is given for some rows only: seen once, a few or many times, or a class if the clone is expanded.

TRBD1,.,TRBV13,TRBJ2-2,CASSLWRQGEYTGELFF,TGTGCCAGCAGCTTATGGAGACAGGGGGAATACACCGGGGAGCTGTTTTTT
.,.,TRBV4-1,TRBJ1-5,CASSQVIAGSNQPQHF,TGCGCCAGCAGCCAAGTGATTGCAGGGAGCAATCAGCCCCAGCATTTT
TRBD2,few,TRBV4-2,TRBJ2-3,CASSQDWWSGSPQYF,TGTGCCAGCAGCCAAGATTGGTGGAGCGGGAGCCCGCAGTATTTT
TRBD2,.,TRBV4-1,TRBJ2-6,CTSSQDPGGAGESGANVLTF,TGCACCAGCAGCCAAGATCCGGGGGGGGCGGGAGAATCTGGGGCCAACGTCCTGACTTTC
TRBD2,few,TRBV29-1,TRBJ2-1,CSVGRSGRVMANEQFF,TGCAGCGTCGGCCGTAGCGGGAGAGTAATGGCGAATGAGCAGTTCTTC
TRBD2,few,TRBV7-9,TRBJ2-5,CASSPRGLAEQETQYF,TGTGCCAGCAGCCCTAGGGGACTAGCGGAGCAAGAGACCCAGTACTTC
.,.,TRBV10-3,TRBJ1-1,CAIRDRDGDTEAFF,TGTGCCATCAGGGATCGCGATGGGGACACTGAAGCTTTCTTT
.,many,TRBV29-1,TRBJ2-1,CSVDGVRGSNEQFF,TGCAGCGTTGATGGGGTTCGGGGGTCCAATGAGCAGTTCTTC
.,few,TRBV20-1,TRBJ2-5,CSARMDYQETQYF,TGCAGTGCTAGGATGGACTACCAAGAGACCCAGTACTTC
.,.,TRBV20-1,TRBJ1-1,CSARSVGSATEAFF,TGCAGTGCTAGAAGCGTGGGATCGGCCACTGAAGCTTTCTTT
.,few,TRBV19,TRBJ1-4,CASSIARGIAANEKLFF,TGTGCCAGTAGTATCGCTCGAGGTATTGCGGCTAATGAAAAACTGTTTTTT
.,few,TRBV7-8,TRBJ2-1,CASSPLMGRRTYNEQFF,TGTGCCAGCAGCCCCCTTATGGGAAGGCGGACATACAATGAGCAGTTCTTC
TRBD2,few,TRBV7-2,TRBJ2-7,CASSGGLGNYEQYF,TGTGCCAGCAGCGGTGGACTAGGCAACTACGAGCAGTACTTC
TRBD1,.,TRBV18,TRBJ2-4,CASWDRSFGAKNIQYF,TGTGCCAGCTGGGACAGGTCCTTTGGCGCCAAAAACATTCAGTACTTC
TRBD2,.,TRBV29-1,TRBJ2-3,CSARLAGDTQYF,TGCAGCGCCCGACTAGCGGGAGATACGCAGTATTTT
TRBD2,.,TRBV6-2/TRBV6-3,TRBJ2-3,CASSGLAGSTDTQYF,TGTGCCAGCAGCGGACTAGCGGGAAGCACAGATACGCAGTATTTT